Listed here are 3 T cell receptor beta chains from one sample, sequenced in a study of shared clonotypes between healthy human individuals. This table comes from immunoSEQ multiplex PCR, and its TCRdb copy is limited to in-frame clones, with some not included. The sample carries about 2 million clones, roughly 96% recorded once. The sequencing sample was made of naive CD4+ T cells sorted from blood. Subset indicated: CD45RA+ positively selected. Source of these receptors: a man in his late teens or twenties in good health.

The CDR3 DNA is TGTGCCAGCAATATTGGAGGAAATGAAAAACTGTTTTTT. Translating gives CASNIGGNEKLFF. The rearrangement links TRBV2 to TRBJ1-4; D is undetermined. Germline V CDR1 and CDR2: SNHLY, FYNNEI. Trimming left V 7 bases short and J 5 bases short, with 11 bases between. The CDR3 length is 13 residues.

The chain uses TRBV27 and TRBJ1-2; D is perhaps TRBD1 (5 bases). Germline V lookup: CDR1 MNHEY, CDR2 SMNVEV (reference sequence). The CDR3 totals 17 residues. V lost 3 bases, J lost 7 bases, and 24 bases lay in between. This CDR3 is CASSFRHTPQGVGGYTF. CDR3 nucleotides: TGTGCCAGCAGTTTTAGGCACACGCCCCAGGGTGTAGGTGGCTACACCTTC.

This clone showed up just once. The rearrangement joins TRBV28 to TRBJ2-3; TRBD2 matches 8 bases. The junction had 2 bases not matched to a gene; V was cut back by 1 base and J by 2 bases. The CDR3 loop spans 15 amino acids. CDR1 is MDHEN, CDR2 SYDVKM, per germline. DNA of the CDR3: TGTGCCAGCAGTTTATCAGCGGGGGACACAGATACGCAGTATTTT. This codes for CASSLSAGDTDTQYF.